This TCR beta chain was profiled in a study of blood T cell repertoires in COVID-19. Patients at the Seattle site were enrolled during active infection and followed longitudinally. CDR3 length: 12 residues. Germline lookup yields CDR1 SQVTM and CDR2 ANQGSEA. Unmatched junction bases numbered 2, after V lost 3 bases and J lost 4 bases. Only in-frame clones appear in the TCRdb table, and some are missing; sequencing was by immunoSEQ multiplex PCR. The profile shows approximately 170,000 clones, just under 85% of them singletons. The material sequenced was peripheral blood. The origin of this receptor is a woman older than 75 with COVID-19, enrolled during active disease. V gene TRBV29-1 combines with J gene TRBJ2-5; TRBD1 matches 7 bases. CDR3 region: CSVDGQAETQYF. The CDR3 DNA reads as TGCAGCGTTGACGGACAGGCAGAGACCCAGTACTTC.